This is a list of T cell receptor beta chains from one sample in a study of shared clonotypes between healthy human individuals. Clones were read by immunoSEQ multiplex PCR, and TCRdb kept only the in-frame ones, dropping some. Of about 1 million clones detected, 60% to 80% appear once; the ten largest clones hold approximately 1.5%. The specimen was memory CD4+ T cells sorted from blood. The source of these receptors is a man between 18 and 29 years old in good health. Both conserved end residues are trimmed from each CDR3. The D gene is left open where the match is weak.

v_call	j_call	d_call	cdr3_aa
TRBV5-1	TRBJ1-1	NA	ASSLAWGGWDPPEGHTEAF
TRBV6-5	TRBJ1-1	NA	ASSSLGEAF
TRBV9	TRBJ2-1	TRBD2	ASSAHGLAGAGNEQF
TRBV5-8	TRBJ2-3	TRBD1	ASSCRGRRDGCTDTQY
TRBV19	TRBJ2-1	NA	ASSTPAAGSYNEQF
TRBV28	TRBJ1-2	NA	ASRRLTTNYGYT
TRBV4-1	TRBJ1-1	TRBD1	ASSPNRGQGANTEAF
TRBV9	TRBJ2-3	TRBD2	ASNSGGRDTQY
TRBV6-5	TRBJ1-1	NA	ASSYGGKGNTEAF
TRBV6-4	TRBJ2-1	NA	ASSDGLVKHTYNEQF
TRBV7-9	TRBJ2-7	TRBD2	ASRTSGIYEQY
TRBV5-5	TRBJ2-3	NA	ASSYNTDTQY
TRBV2	TRBJ2-7	TRBD2	ASSERTLAGYEQY
TRBV19	TRBJ1-5	TRBD1	ASSRTGNLINQPQH
TRBV9	TRBJ2-3	NA	ASGGIGLTDTQY
TRBV5-4	TRBJ2-6	NA	ASSSPRVALGANVLT
TRBV5-6	TRBJ2-7	NA	ASSLNDRRGYEQY
TRBV14	TRBJ1-1	NA	ASSYTGTRNTEAF
TRBV20-1	TRBJ1-1	NA	SGGQRTEAF
TRBV10-3	TRBJ1-5	NA	AISSVTSGQPQH
TRBV30	TRBJ2-4	NA	AWSRGDAKNIQY
TRBV14	TRBJ1-2	NA	ASSQDQIGGYT
TRBV28	TRBJ1-6	TRBD1	ASSGRDRVNSPLH
TRBV7-8	TRBJ2-7	TRBD1	ASSRGTGVSYEQY
TRBV7-3	TRBJ1-5	TRBD1	ASSRTGYQNQPQH
TRBV5-1	TRBJ2-3	NA	ASGLGGPTDTQY
TRBV5-3	TRBJ1-1	NA	ARSSRTNTEAF
TRBV7-6	TRBJ2-6	NA	ASSSGANVLT